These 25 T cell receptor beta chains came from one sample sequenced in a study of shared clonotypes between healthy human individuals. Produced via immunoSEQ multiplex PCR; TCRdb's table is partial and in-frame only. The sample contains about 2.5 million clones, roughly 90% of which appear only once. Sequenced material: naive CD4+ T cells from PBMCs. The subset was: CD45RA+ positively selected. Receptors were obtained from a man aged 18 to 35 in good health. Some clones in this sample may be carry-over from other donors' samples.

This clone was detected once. CDR3 DNA: TGTGCCAGCAGTGAAAGGGGGGCGACAGGGTCTGCTTTCTTT. It encodes CASSERGATGSAFF. This chain connects TRBV2 to TRBJ1-1, with TRBD1 matching over 7 bases. Germline trimming cut 2 bases from V and 11 bases from J; bases unmatched to any gene: 11. The CDR3 consists of 14 residues. Germline V gene lookup returns CDR1 SNHLY and CDR2 FYNNEI.

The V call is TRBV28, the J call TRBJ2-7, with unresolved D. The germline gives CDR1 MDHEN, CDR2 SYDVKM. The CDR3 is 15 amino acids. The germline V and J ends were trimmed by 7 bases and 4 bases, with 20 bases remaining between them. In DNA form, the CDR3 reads TGTGCCAGCACTAGTTCCCCTATGTCACTGTACGAGCAGTACTTC. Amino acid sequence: CASTSSPMSLYEQYF.

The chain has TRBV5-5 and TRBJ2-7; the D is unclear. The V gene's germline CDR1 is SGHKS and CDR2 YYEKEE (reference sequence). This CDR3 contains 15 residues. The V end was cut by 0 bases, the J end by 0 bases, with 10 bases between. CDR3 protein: CASSLGGNPSYEQYF. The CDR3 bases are TGTGCCAGCAGCTTGGGAGGCAATCCCTCCTACGAGCAGTACTTC.

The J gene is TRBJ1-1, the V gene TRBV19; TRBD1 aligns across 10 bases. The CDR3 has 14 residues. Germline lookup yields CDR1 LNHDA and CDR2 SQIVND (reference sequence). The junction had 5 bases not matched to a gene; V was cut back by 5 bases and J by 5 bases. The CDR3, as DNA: TGTGCCAGTAGTGGGACAGGGGTAAGGACTGAAGCTTTCTTT. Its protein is CASSGTGVRTEAFF.

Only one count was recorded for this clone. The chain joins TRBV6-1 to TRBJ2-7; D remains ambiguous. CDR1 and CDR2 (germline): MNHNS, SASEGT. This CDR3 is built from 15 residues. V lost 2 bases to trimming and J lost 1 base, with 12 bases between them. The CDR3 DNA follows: TGTGCCAGCAGTGAACCTTCGAGACCTTCCTACGAGCAGTACTTC. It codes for CASSEPSRPSYEQYF.

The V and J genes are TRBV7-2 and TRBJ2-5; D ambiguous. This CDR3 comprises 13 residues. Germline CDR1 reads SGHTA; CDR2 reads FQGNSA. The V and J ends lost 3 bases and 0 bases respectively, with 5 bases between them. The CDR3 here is CASSFGDQETQYF. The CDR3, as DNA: TGTGCCAGCAGCTTTGGCGACCAAGAGACCCAGTACTTC.

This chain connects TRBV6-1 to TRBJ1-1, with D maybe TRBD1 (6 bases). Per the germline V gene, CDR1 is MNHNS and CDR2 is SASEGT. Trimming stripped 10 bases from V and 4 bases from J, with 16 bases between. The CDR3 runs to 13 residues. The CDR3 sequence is CANSRRGATEAFF. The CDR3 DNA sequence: TGTGCCAACTCCCGTAGGGGGGCCACTGAAGCTTTCTTT.

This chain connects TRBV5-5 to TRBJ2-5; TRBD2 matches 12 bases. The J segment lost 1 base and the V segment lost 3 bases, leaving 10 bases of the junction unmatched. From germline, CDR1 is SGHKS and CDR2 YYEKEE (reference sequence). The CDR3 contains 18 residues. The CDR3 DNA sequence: TGTGCCAGCAGCTCCAGGGGGCGGACTAGCGGGACCCAAGAGACCCAGTACTTC. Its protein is CASSSRGRTSGTQETQYF. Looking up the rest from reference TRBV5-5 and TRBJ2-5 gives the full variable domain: DAGVTQSPTHLIKTRGQQVTLRCSPISGHKSVSWYQQVLGQGPQFIFQYYEKEERGRGNFPDRFSARQFPNYSSELNVNALLLGDSALYLCASSSRGRTSGTQETQYFGPGTRLLVL.

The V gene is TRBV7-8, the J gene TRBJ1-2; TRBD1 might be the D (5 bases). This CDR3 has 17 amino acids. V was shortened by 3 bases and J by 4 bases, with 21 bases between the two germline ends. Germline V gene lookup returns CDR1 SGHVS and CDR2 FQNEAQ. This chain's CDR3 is CASSFLGVWGGGYGYTF. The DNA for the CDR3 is TGTGCCAGCAGCTTCTTAGGGGTTTGGGGCGGGGGCTATGGCTACACCTTC.

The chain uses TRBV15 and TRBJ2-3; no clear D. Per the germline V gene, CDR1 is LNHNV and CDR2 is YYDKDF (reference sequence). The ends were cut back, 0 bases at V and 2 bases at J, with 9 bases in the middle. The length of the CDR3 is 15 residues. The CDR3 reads CATSRDRQVTDTQYF. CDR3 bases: TGTGCCACCAGCAGAGATCGGCAGGTCACAGATACGCAGTATTTT.

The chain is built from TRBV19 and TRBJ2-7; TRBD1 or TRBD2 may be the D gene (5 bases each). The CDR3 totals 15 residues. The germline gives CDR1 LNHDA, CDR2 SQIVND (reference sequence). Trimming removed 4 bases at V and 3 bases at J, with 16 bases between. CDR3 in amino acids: CASSTMGTHIYEQYF. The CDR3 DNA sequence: TGTGCCAGTAGTACAATGGGGACGCACATCTACGAGCAGTACTTC.

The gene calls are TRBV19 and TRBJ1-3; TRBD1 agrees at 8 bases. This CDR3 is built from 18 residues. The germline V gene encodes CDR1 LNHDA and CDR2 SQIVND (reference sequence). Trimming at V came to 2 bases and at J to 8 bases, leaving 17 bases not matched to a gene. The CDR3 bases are TGTGCCAGTAGTATACGAGGACAGGGATTGGGACGCCTCGACACCATATATTTT. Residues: CASSIRGQGLGRLDTIYF. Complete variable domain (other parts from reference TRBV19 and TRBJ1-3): DGGITQSPKYLFRKEGQNVTLSCEQNLNHDAMYWYRQDPGQGLRLIYYSQIVNDFQKGDIAEGYSVSREKKESFPLTVTSAQKNPTAFYLCASSIRGQGLGRLDTIYFGEGSWLTVV.

CDR3 DNA sequence: TGTGCCAGCAGTTCCCTCTTAGCGGGAGGCACAGATACGCAGTATTTT. This gives the protein CASSSLLAGGTDTQYF. The chain uses TRBV28 and TRBJ2-3, with 9 nucleotides matching TRBD2. V trimming: 4 bases; J trimming: 1 base; junction bases outside the gene matches: 6. The germline V gene encodes CDR1 MDHEN and CDR2 SYDVKM. The CDR3 has 16 amino acids.

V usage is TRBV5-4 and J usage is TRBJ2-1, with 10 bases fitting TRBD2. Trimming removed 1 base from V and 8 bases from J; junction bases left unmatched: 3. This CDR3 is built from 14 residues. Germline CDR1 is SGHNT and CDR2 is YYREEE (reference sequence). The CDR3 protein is CASSLPSGSDEQFF. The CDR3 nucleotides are TGTGCCAGCAGCTTGCCTAGCGGGAGCGATGAGCAGTTCTTC. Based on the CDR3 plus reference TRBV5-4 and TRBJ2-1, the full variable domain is ETGVTQSPTHLIKTRGQQVTLRCSSQSGHNTVSWYQQALGQGPQFIFQYYREEENGRGNFPPRFSGLQFPNYSSELNVNALELDDSALYLCASSLPSGSDEQFFGPGTRLTVL.

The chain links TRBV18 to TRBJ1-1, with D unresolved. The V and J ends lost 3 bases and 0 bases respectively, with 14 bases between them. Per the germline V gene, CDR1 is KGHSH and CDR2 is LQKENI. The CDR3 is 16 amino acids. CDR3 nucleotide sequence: TGTGCCAGCTCACCCGCCCGGACGGCGATGAACACTGAAGCTTTCTTT. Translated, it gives CASSPARTAMNTEAFF. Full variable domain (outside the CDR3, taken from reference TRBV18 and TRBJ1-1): NAGVMQNPRHLVRRRGQEARLRCSPMKGHSHVYWYRQLPEEGLKFMVYLQKENIIDESGMPKERFSAEFPKEGPSILRIQQVVRGDSAAYFCASSPARTAMNTEAFFGQGTRLTVV.

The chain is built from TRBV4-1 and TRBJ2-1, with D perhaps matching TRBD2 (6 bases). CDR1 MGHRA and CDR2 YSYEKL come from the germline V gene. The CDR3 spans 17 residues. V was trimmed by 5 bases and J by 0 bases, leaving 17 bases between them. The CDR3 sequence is CASSSWGVQSSYNEQFF. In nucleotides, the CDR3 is TGCGCCAGCAGCTCTTGGGGGGTACAAAGCTCCTACAATGAGCAGTTCTTC.

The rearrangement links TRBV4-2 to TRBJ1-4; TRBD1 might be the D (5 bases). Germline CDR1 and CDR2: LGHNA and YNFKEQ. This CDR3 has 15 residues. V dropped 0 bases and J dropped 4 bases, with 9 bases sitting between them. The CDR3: CASSQENRFNEKLFF. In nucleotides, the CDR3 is TGTGCCAGCAGCCAAGAGAACAGGTTTAATGAAAAACTGTTTTTT.

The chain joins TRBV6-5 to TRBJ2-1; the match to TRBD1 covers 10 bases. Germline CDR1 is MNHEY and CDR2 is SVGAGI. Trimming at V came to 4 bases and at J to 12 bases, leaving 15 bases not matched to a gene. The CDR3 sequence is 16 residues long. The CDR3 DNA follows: TGTGCCAGCAGTTCGGAAGGGACAGGGGCCGCTCCTGGGCAGTTCTTC. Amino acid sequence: CASSSEGTGAAPGQFF.

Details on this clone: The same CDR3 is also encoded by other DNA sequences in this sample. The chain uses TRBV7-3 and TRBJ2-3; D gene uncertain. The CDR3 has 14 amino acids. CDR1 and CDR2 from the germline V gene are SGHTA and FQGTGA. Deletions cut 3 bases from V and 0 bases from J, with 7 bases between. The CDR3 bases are TGTGCCAGCAGCTTGCTCCCTAGCACAGATACGCAGTATTTT. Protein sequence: CASSLLPSTDTQYF.

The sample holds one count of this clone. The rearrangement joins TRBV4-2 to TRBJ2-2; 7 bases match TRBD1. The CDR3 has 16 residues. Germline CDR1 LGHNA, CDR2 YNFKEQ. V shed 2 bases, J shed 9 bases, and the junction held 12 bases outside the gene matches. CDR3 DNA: TGTGCCAGCAGCCAATCCACAGGGGTAGCACGGAGGGAGCTGTTTTTT. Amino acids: CASSQSTGVARRELFF.

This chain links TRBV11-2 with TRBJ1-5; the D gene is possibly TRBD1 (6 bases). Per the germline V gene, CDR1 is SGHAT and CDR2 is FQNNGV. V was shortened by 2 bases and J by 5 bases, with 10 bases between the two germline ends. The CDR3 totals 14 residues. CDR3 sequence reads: CASSLWTDYQPQHF. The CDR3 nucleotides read TGTGCCAGCAGCTTATGGACAGACTATCAGCCCCAGCATTTT.

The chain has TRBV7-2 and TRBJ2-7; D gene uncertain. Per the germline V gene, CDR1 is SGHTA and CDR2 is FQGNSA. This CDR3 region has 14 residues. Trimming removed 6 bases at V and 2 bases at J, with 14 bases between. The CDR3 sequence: CASRPRTATYEQYF. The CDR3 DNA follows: TGTGCCAGCAGGCCCAGGACGGCTACCTACGAGCAGTACTTC.

The CDR3 DNA is TGTGCCAGCAGCTTGGACCGGGGCGAGCAGTACTTC. Translated: CASSLDRGEQYF. The chain uses TRBV7-3 and TRBJ2-7; the D gene is possibly TRBD2 (5 bases). Germline lookup yields CDR1 SGHTA and CDR2 FQGTGA. Trimming took off 3 bases at V and 6 bases at J, with 9 bases between the two ends. The CDR3 contains 12 residues.

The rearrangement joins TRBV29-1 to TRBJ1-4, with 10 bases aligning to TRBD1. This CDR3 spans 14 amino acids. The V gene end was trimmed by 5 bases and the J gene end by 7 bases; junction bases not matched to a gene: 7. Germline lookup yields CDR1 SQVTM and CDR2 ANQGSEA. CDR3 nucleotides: TGCAGCGTTCGATTGACAGGGGGCGGTGAAAAACTGTTTTTT. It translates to CSVRLTGGGEKLFF. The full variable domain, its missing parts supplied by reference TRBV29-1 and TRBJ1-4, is SAVISQKPSRDICQRGTSLTIQCQVDSQVTMMFWYRQQPGQSLTLIATANQGSEATYESGFVIDKFPISRPNLTFSTLTVSNMSPEDSSIYLCSVRLTGGGEKLFFGSGTQLSVL.

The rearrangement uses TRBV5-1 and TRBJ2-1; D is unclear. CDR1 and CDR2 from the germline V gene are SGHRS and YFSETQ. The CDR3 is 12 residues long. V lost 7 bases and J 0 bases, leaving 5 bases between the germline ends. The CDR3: CASSGSYNEQFF. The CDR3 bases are TGCGCCAGCTCGGGCTCCTACAATGAGCAGTTCTTC.